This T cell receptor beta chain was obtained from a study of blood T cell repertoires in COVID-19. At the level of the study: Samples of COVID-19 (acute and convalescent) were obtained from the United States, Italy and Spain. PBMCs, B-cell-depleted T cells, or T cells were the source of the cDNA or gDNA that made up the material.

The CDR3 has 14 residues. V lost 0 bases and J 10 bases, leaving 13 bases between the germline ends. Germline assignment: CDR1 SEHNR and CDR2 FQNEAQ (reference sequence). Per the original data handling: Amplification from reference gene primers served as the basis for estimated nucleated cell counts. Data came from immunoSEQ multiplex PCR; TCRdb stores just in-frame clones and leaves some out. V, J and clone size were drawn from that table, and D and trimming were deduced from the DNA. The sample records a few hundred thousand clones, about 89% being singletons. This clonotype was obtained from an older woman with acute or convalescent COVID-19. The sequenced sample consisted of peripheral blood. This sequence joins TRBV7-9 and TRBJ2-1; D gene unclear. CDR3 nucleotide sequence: TGTGCCAGCAGCTTAGCTGGTGGAAGCGCAGAGCAGTTCTTC. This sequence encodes CASSLAGGSAEQFF.